A selection of T cell receptor beta chains follows, all from one sample in a study of blood T cells in healthy people across ages. TCRdb fed the 5' RACE reads into MiXCR, producing one record per CDR3 protein. Of some 1.7 million distinct CDR3 sequences listed, 28% are singletons. The sample was blood. The receptor source for this set is a woman in her thirties in good health. The CDR3 runs from the conserved cysteine through the conserved F or W. Each record gives: J gene, D gene, clone size, V gene, CDR3 protein, CDR3 DNA. A D gene is named only where the DNA matches it firmly. The size entry is marked missing in some rows and otherwise reads once, few, many or a size class.

>TRBJ2-3|TRBD1|once|TRBV2
CASSPTGGNTDTQYF
TGTGCCAGCAGTCCGACAGGGGGGAACACAGATACGCAGTATTTT
>TRBJ2-1|TRBD2|many|TRBV5-1
CASSPTSGAYNEQFF
TGCGCCAGCAGCCCCACTAGCGGAGCCTACAATGAGCAGTTCTTC
>TRBJ1-1|NA|NA|TRBV4-1
CASSTNPGDTEAFF
TGCGCCAGCAGCACCAACCCAGGGGACACTGAAGCTTTCTTT
>TRBJ2-7|TRBD2|many|TRBV29-1
CSVEAASGTYEQYF
TGCAGCGTTGAAGCGGCTAGCGGTACCTACGAGCAGTACTTC
>TRBJ1-1|NA|NA|TRBV21-1
CASSKPPGTANTEAFF
TGTGCCAGCAGCAAACCCCCCGGCACAGCGAACACTGAAGCTTTCTTT
>TRBJ1-2|TRBD1|few|TRBV20-1
CSARTGAPVRGYTF
TGCAGTGCTCGGACAGGGGCCCCCGTGCGTGGCTACACCTTC
>TRBJ2-7|NA|NA|TRBV10-1
CASSEGGAWEQYF
TGCGCCAGCAGTGAGGGGGGCGCCTGGGAGCAGTACTTC
>TRBJ2-3|NA|NA|TRBV7-2
CASSRPQGGTQYF
TGTGCCAGCAGCCGCCCCCAGGGAGGTACGCAGTATTTT
>TRBJ2-1|NA|NA|TRBV28
CASSAQPEGSSYNEQFF
TGTGCCAGCAGTGCCCAGCCCGAAGGGAGCTCCTACAATGAGCAGTTCTTC
>TRBJ2-7|NA|NA|TRBV2
CAGRGETGDYEQYF
TGTGCCGGCAGGGGGGAGACAGGAGACTACGAGCAGTACTTC
>TRBJ1-3|NA|NA|TRBV11-2
CASSLEPGAAIYF
TGTGCCAGCAGCTTAGAGCCGGGCGCCGCCATATATTTT
>TRBJ2-1|TRBD2|few|TRBV10-3
CAISGSGSGTYNEQFF
TGTGCCATCAGTGGCTCGGGTAGCGGGACCTACAATGAGCAGTTCTTC
>TRBJ2-5|NA|NA|TRBV5-1
CASSGGGQYQETQYF
TGCGCCAGCAGCGGCGGGGGACAGTACCAAGAGACCCAGTACTTC
>TRBJ1-1|TRBD1|many|TRBV29-1
CSVEGTGRVTEAFF
TGCAGCGTTGAAGGGACAGGGCGAGTCACTGAAGCTTTCTTT
>TRBJ2-5|NA|few|TRBV5-6
CASSLRIISLDNEQYF
TGTGCCAGCAGCTTAAGGATTATCAGCCTCGACAATGAGCAGTACTTC
>TRBJ2-7|NA|NA|TRBV5-6
CASSLVLAFYEQYF
TGTGCCAGCAGCTTGGTGCTAGCGTTCTACGAGCAGTACTTC
>TRBJ2-7|NA|few|TRBV2
CASSDMDTEQYF
TGTGCCAGCAGTGATATGGATACCGAGCAGTACTTC
>TRBJ1-6|NA|NA|TRBV10-3
CAISRQHNSPLHF
TGTGCCATCTCCCGGCAGCATAATTCACCCCTCCACTTT
>TRBJ2-5|TRBD2|NA|TRBV28
CASSRHSSGEETQYF
TGTGCCAGCAGCCGACACTCTAGCGGGGAAGAGACCCAGTACTTC
>TRBJ1-1|NA|few|TRBV29-1
CSVATAPNTEAFF
TGCAGCGTCGCGACAGCTCCGAACACTGAAGCTTTCTTT
>TRBJ2-1|NA|NA|TRBV20-1
CSASHSEQFF
TGCAGTGCTAGCCATTCTGAGCAGTTCTTC
>TRBJ2-3|TRBD2|few|TRBV20-1
CSARDVLASTDTQYF
TGCAGTGCTAGAGATGTACTAGCGAGTACAGATACGCAGTATTTT
>TRBJ2-7|TRBD1|many|TRBV7-4
CASSPAMRDRGTLVPPYEQYF
TGTGCCAGCAGCCCAGCCATGAGAGACAGGGGGACCCTAGTGCCACCCTACGAGCAGTACTTC
>TRBJ2-7|NA|NA|TRBV3-1
CAISQDGYEQYF
TGTGCCATCAGCCAAGATGGCTACGAGCAGTACTTC
>TRBJ2-2|NA|NA|TRBV28
CASTKVWSTGELFF
TGTGCCAGCACCAAGGTGTGGAGCACCGGGGAGCTGTTTTTT
>TRBJ2-5|NA|NA|TRBV4-3
CASSQRGGQGSILPLQETQYF
TGCGCCAGCAGCCAAAGGGGGGGTCAAGGCTCAATTCTTCCCCTACAAGAGACCCAGTACTTC
>TRBJ2-2|NA|few|TRBV6-2/TRBV6-3
CASSYQGKGELFF
TGTGCCAGCAGTTACCAGGGCAAGGGGGAGCTGTTTTTT
>TRBJ2-5|NA|many|TRBV5-1
CASSLWGQNQETQYF
TGCGCCAGCAGCTTGTGGGGCCAGAACCAAGAGACCCAGTACTTC
>TRBJ2-7|NA|NA|TRBV7-7
CASSLGLGAYNEQYF
TGTGCCAGCAGCTTGGGTCTGGGGGCCTACAATGAGCAGTACTTC
>TRBJ2-1|NA|NA|TRBV7-9
CASSLKGINNEQFF
TGTGCCAGCAGCTTAAAGGGGATAAACAATGAGCAGTTCTTC
>TRBJ1-1|NA|few|TRBV7-2
CASSLAPGRLNTEAFF
TGTGCCAGCAGCTTAGCGCCCGGACGACTGAACACCGAAGCTTTCTTT
>TRBJ1-1|NA|NA|TRBV12-3/TRBV12-4
CASSLTGFGAFF
TGTGCCAGCAGTTTAACGGGGTTCGGGGCTTTCTTT
>TRBJ1-2|TRBD1|few|TRBV5-1
CASSLRGQEYGYTF
TGCGCCAGCAGCTTGAGGGGGCAGGAGTATGGCTACACCTTC
>TRBJ2-5|NA|NA|TRBV7-9
CASSWRDPQETQYF
TGTGCCAGCAGTTGGCGGGATCCGCAAGAGACCCAGTACTTC
>TRBJ1-1|NA|few|TRBV7-2
CASSWGSANTEAFF
TGTGCCAGCAGCTGGGGGTCTGCGAACACTGAAGCTTTCTTT
>TRBJ2-5|NA|many|TRBV7-2
CASSLSPAPLQETQYF
TGTGCCAGCAGCTTATCCCCTGCGCCCCTCCAAGAGACCCAGTACTTC
>TRBJ2-7|NA|few|TRBV5-5
CASSFFRQVYYEQYF
TGTGCCAGCAGCTTTTTTCGACAGGTTTACTACGAGCAGTACTTC
>TRBJ1-5|NA|NA|TRBV20-1
CSARIRAAGVQPQHF
TGCAGTGCTAGAATACGCGCGGCAGGGGTTCAGCCCCAGCATTTT
>TRBJ2-1|NA|many|TRBV5-1
CASSLADPGHEQFF
TGCGCCAGCAGCTTGGCGGACCCAGGGCATGAGCAGTTCTTC
>TRBJ2-6|TRBD1|NA|TRBV18
CASSPGTGPAGANVLTF
TGTGCCAGCTCACCGGGGACAGGGCCCGCTGGGGCCAACGTCCTGACTTTC
>TRBJ2-7|TRBD1|few|TRBV28
CASSLRQGSHNEQYF
TGTGCCAGCAGTTTACGACAGGGGTCCCACAATGAGCAGTACTTC
>TRBJ2-1|NA|NA|TRBV6-2/TRBV6-3
CASSLSTRNEQFF
TGTGCCAGCAGTTTGTCGACCCGCAATGAGCAGTTCTTC
>TRBJ1-2|NA|NA|TRBV5-6
CASSFSRVNYGYTF
TGTGCCAGCAGCTTTTCCAGAGTTAACTATGGCTACACCTTC
>TRBJ1-1|NA|few|TRBV3-1
CVSSRKGDTEAFF
TGTGTCAGCAGCCGGAAGGGGGACACTGAAGCTTTCTTT
>TRBJ2-2|TRBD1|NA|TRBV7-9
CASSQGQGRTGELFF
TGTGCCAGCAGTCAGGGACAGGGACGGACCGGGGAGCTGTTTTTT
>TRBJ1-4|TRBD1|many|TRBV12-3/TRBV12-4
CAGRQGGNEKLFF
TGTGCCGGCCGACAGGGGGGTAATGAAAAACTGTTTTTT
>TRBJ2-7|NA|NA|TRBV6-2/TRBV6-3
CAIGRGPPYEQYF
TGTGCCATTGGGAGGGGGCCCCCCTACGAGCAGTACTTC